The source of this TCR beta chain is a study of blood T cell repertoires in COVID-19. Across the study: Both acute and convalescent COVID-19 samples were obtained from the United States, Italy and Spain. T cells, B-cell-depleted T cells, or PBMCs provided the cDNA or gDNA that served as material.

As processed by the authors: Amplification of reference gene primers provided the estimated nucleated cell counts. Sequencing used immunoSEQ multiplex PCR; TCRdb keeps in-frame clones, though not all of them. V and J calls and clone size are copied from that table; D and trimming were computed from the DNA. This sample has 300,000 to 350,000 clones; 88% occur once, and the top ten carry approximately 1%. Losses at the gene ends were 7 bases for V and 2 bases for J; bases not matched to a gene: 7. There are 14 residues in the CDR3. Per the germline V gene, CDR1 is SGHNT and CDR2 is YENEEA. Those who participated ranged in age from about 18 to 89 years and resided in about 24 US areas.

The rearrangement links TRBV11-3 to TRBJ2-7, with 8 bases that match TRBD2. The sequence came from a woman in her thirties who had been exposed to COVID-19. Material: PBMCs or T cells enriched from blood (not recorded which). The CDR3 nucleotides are TGTGCCAGCACCCATCTCGGGGGGGCCTACGAGCAGTACTTC. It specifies CASTHLGGAYEQYF.